This T cell receptor beta chain was obtained from a study of blood T cell repertoires in COVID-19 (dated by TCRdb to 2018 to 2020). Describing the broader study: Samples from collaborators originated in the United States, Italy and Spain and spanned both the acute and convalescent phases of COVID-19. The material from the prospective study consisted of cDNA or gDNA derived from T cells, B-cell-depleted T cells, or PBMCs. The dataset comprised deeply sampled blood TCRbeta repertoires from subjects exposed to, actively infected with, or recovered from COVID-19. A freely available public database, intended as a resource for researchers studying the immune response to SARS-CoV-2, is where the repertoires were released. The samples were drawn from two sources: the first 160 participants of the ongoing ImmuneRACE study, and fewer than 1,500 subjects contributed by 6 global collaborators. A de-identified subject ID, COVID-19 status, age in years and sex were almost always included in the sample metadata. Where available, HLA class I and class II types were obtained from metadata supplied by the sample provider rather than from assay-based typing. Summary of the overall study and its limitations: The amount of clinical and demographic metadata varied by source and participant and was provided uncurated.

As regards this clone: Its antigen target is currently unknown. No base-level quality is on record; no much larger clone is a single base apart.

TCRbeta CDR3 regions were amplified from genomic DNA by means of the immunoSEQ Assay, a bias-controlled multiplex PCR. Per the source publication's procedure: The number of nucleated cells in each sample was estimated by amplification of reference gene primers within the assay. To quantify the absolute abundance of each unique TCRbeta CDR3 rearrangement, sequence reads were collapsed and filtered. For each sample, productive Simpson clonality was calculated as the square root of Simpson's diversity index over productive rearrangements. The table comes from immuneACCESS by way of TCRdb, which keeps in-frame sequences with V and J called. Part of the clones is missing from these tables; in studies checked, under half for an unresolved V gene and the rest for unknown reasons. The D gene and trimming were derived from the DNA, and the V and J assignments and clone size from that table. For this sample the table gives about 120,000 clones, of which around nine tenths were detected only once. 11% of the sample goes to the ten largest clones.

The CDR3 contains 14 residues, cysteine and phenylalanine counted. The only DNA kept is the CDR3, 42 bases in frame from the first base. V trim: 9 bases; J trim: 5 bases; unmatched bases: 7. CDR1 MNHEY and CDR2 SMNVEV are derived from the germline V gene (reference sequence). At one collaborating source in Seattle, patients were enrolled during active infection and were followed longitudinally through the course of disease. Collaborating institutions collected whole blood in K2EDTA tubes following their own protocols. For TCRbeta analysis, collaborators shipped samples in one of three forms: frozen whole blood, isolated PBMCs, or DNA extracted from either of those sample types.

The chain employs TRBV27 and TRBJ2-5; 12 bases in between match TRBD2. The clonotype originates from a woman between 65 and 79 years old with COVID-19, enrolled during active disease. The sample taken for sequencing was peripheral blood. Here is the DNA: TGTGCCAGTTCTAGCGGGGGGGCCTTGGAGACCCAGTACTTC. This translates into CASSSGGALETQYF.